One and the same sample provided the 21 T cell receptor beta chains below, sequenced in a study of robustness of blood B and T cell sequencing. Instead of genomic DNA, mRNA was used to measure TCR beta repertoires. cDNA synthesis used template switching with a 5' universal priming oligo. The template-switch oligo carried a 12-nucleotide random UMI tagging each cDNA molecule. Using its own MiXCR run on the PCR reads, TCRdb lists one record per CDR3 protein. The sample comprises some 4,000 distinct CDR3 sequences, approximately 49% of which are singletons, and 20% to 30% rests with the top ten. Material for sequencing was peripheral blood. The origin of the receptors is a human donor in good health.

V gene TRBV15 combines with J gene TRBJ1-4, with 8 nucleotides matching TRBD1. The CDR3 runs to 19 residues. The junction had 19 bases not matched to a gene; V was cut back by 3 bases and J by 7 bases. Germline values: CDR1 LNHNV, CDR2 YYDKDF (reference sequence). The CDR3 DNA sequence: TGTGCCACCAGCAGGGATACCGCTTTTGGACAGGGAGGGCGTGAAAAACTGTTTTTT. It specifies CATSRDTAFGQGGREKLFF.

The V call is TRBV12-3 or TRBV12-4, the J call TRBJ2-7, with D possibly matching TRBD2 (6 bases). This CDR3 region has 14 residues. V lost 6 bases, J lost 2 bases, and 14 bases lay in between. This CDR3 is CASRGDLATYEQYF. In nucleotides, the CDR3 is TGTGCCAGCAGAGGGGACTTAGCCACCTACGAGCAGTACTTC.

The chain uses TRBV27 and TRBJ1-1, with 9 bases that match TRBD1. This CDR3 spans 14 amino acids. Germline V gives CDR1 MNHEY, CDR2 SMNVEV (reference sequence). Trimming removed 4 bases from V and 1 base from J; junction bases left unmatched: 1. The CDR3 is CASSSGQGNTEAFF. The CDR3 nucleotides are TGTGCCAGCAGTTCGGGACAGGGGAACACTGAAGCTTTCTTT.

The CDR3 spells CASTTWWTEAFF. The CDR3 bases are TGTGCCAGCACCACTTGGTGGACTGAAGCTTTCTTT. The V gene is TRBV7-9, the J gene TRBJ1-1; D gene ambiguous. CDR1 is SEHNR, CDR2 FQNEAQ, per germline (reference sequence). V was trimmed by 7 bases and J by 5 bases, leaving 11 bases between them. There are 12 residues in the CDR3.

This clonotype was counted a few times. The V and J genes are TRBV3-1 and TRBJ2-7, with TRBD2 matching 12 bases. The germline V gene encodes CDR1 LGHDT and CDR2 YNNKEL (reference sequence). The V segment lost 4 bases and the J segment 5 bases; nucleotides outside the gene matches: 9. This CDR3 has 16 residues. The CDR3 spells CASSRRLAGVHDEQYF. In nucleotides, the CDR3 is TGTGCCAGCAGCCGTAGACTAGCGGGGGTCCACGACGAGCAGTACTTC.

This chain uses TRBV13 with TRBJ2-7; 9 bases are a match to TRBD1. Germline CDR1 reads PRHDT; CDR2 reads FYEKMQ (reference sequence). This CDR3 comprises 18 residues. Germline trimming cut 7 bases from V and 7 bases from J; bases unmatched to any gene: 23. CDR3 amino acids: CASTRTERDRAIDGEQYF. In DNA form, the CDR3 reads TGTGCCAGCACTCGCACGGAAAGGGACAGGGCCATCGACGGGGAGCAGTACTTC.

The V call is TRBV2, the J call TRBJ2-1, with 11 bases that match TRBD2. Trimming at V came to 4 bases and at J to 4 bases, leaving 6 bases not matched to a gene. Germline CDR1 reads SNHLY; CDR2 reads FYNNEI. The CDR3 length is 16 residues. The CDR3 reads CASSALTSGVYNEQFF. The CDR3 region has the DNA TGTGCCAGCAGTGCCCTGACTAGCGGGGTTTACAATGAGCAGTTCTTC. The full variable domain, with the rest looked up from reference TRBV2 and TRBJ2-1, is EPEVTQTPSHQVTQMGQEVILRCVPISNHLYFYWYRQILGQKVEFLVSFYNNEISEKSEIFDDQFSVERPDGSNFTLKIRSTKLEDSAMYFCASSALTSGVYNEQFFGPGTRLTVL.

This chain joins TRBV20-1 and TRBJ2-3; D perhaps matches TRBD2 (6 bases). Germline loops: CDR1 DFQATT, CDR2 SNEGSKA (reference sequence). The CDR3 is 12 amino acids. The V gene lost 5 bases and the J gene lost 0 bases, with 6 bases spanning the gap. CDR3 sequence reads: CSAGTSTDTQYF. CDR3 in DNA: TGCAGTGCTGGGACTAGCACAGATACGCAGTATTTT.

This clonotype was detected only a few times. CDR3 in DNA: TGTGCCAGCAGTCAAGAGACAGGGCTCTTCTACGAGCAGTACTTC. Amino acids: CASSQETGLFYEQYF. The chain is built from TRBV7-6 and TRBJ2-7; 7 positions match TRBD1. The CDR3 sequence is 15 residues long. CDR1 is SGHVS, CDR2 FNYEAQ, per germline. V trimming: 6 bases; J trimming: 3 bases; junction bases outside the gene matches: 11.

The CDR3 nucleotides read TGTGCCAGCTCCCAGAGGGGGGCGTCATCCTACAATGAGCAGTTCTTC. This codes for CASSQRGASSYNEQFF. This chain joins TRBV27 and TRBJ2-1; D may correspond to TRBD1 or TRBD2 (6 bases each). The V end was cut by 8 bases, the J end by 1 base, with 18 bases between. The CDR3 consists of 16 residues. Looked up from germline, CDR1 is MNHEY and CDR2 is SMNVEV (reference sequence).

V and J are TRBV10-3 and TRBJ2-2, with 9 bases matching TRBD1. This CDR3 has 16 residues. V shed 6 bases and J 3 bases; nucleotides not matched to a gene: 8. Per germline, CDR1 ENHRY and CDR2 SYGVKD. The CDR3 sequence: CAISQQGARDTGELFF. The CDR3 DNA sequence: TGTGCCATCAGCCAACAGGGGGCACGTGACACCGGGGAGCTGTTTTTT.

The chain has TRBV15 and TRBJ1-6, with TRBD1 matching 7 bases. Germline assignment: CDR1 LNHNV and CDR2 YYDKDF (reference sequence). The ends lost 3 bases at V and 6 bases at J; junction bases unmatched: 8. The CDR3 runs to 16 residues. This CDR3 reads CATSSLPTGLNSPLHF. CDR3 in DNA: TGTGCCACCAGCAGTCTCCCGACAGGGCTTAATTCACCCCTCCACTTT.

This clonotype was detected a few times. J is TRBJ1-1 and V is TRBV12-3 or TRBV12-4; tentatively, D is TRBD1 (6 bases). Trimming took off 5 bases at V and 5 bases at J, with 12 bases between the two ends. This CDR3 has 13 residues. In DNA, the CDR3 is TGTGCCAGCAGTCCTACAGGGCGTACTGAAGCTTTCTTT. Translation gives CASSPTGRTEAFF.

This clonotype was observed a handful of times. V is TRBV29-1 and J is TRBJ2-6; a weak D match, TRBD1 (5 bases). Trimming stripped 4 bases from V and 4 bases from J, with 11 bases between. This CDR3 is 14 amino acids long. The germline V gene encodes CDR1 SQVTM and CDR2 ANQGSEA. The CDR3 spells CSVAKGSGANVLTF. The CDR3 coding sequence is TGCAGCGTTGCTAAGGGGTCCGGGGCCAACGTCCTGACTTTC.

Only a few counts were recorded for this clonotype. The V call is TRBV20-1, the J call TRBJ2-4; 15 bases are a match to TRBD2. Germline CDR1 DFQATT, CDR2 SNEGSKA (reference sequence). V shed 1 base and J 8 bases; nucleotides not matched to a gene: 9. The CDR3 length is 17 residues. The CDR3 here is CSARGRTSGGATDIQYF. The DNA for the CDR3 is TGCAGTGCTAGAGGCCGGACTAGCGGGGGGGCAACGGACATTCAGTACTTC.

The genes are TRBV18 and TRBJ2-7; 7 bases agree with TRBD2. Germline V gene sequence: CDR1 KGHSH, CDR2 LQKENI. The CDR3 consists of 16 residues. With 1 base clipped from V and 0 bases from J, the junction kept 6 bases outside the gene matches. The CDR3 reads CASSPQPGGSSYEQYF. Written as DNA, the CDR3 is TGTGCCAGCTCACCACAGCCGGGCGGGAGCTCCTACGAGCAGTACTTC.

A few counts support this clonotype. The chain uses TRBV10-2 and TRBJ2-7, with 12 bases identical to TRBD2. Per germline, CDR1 WSHSY and CDR2 SAAADI. V trimming: 4 bases; J trimming: 7 bases; junction bases outside the gene matches: 11. CDR3 length equals 16 residues. The CDR3 loop reads CASSAASGGALGEQYF. CDR3 DNA sequence: TGCGCCAGCAGTGCGGCTAGCGGGGGGGCCTTGGGAGAGCAGTACTTC.

The V call is TRBV5-4, the J call TRBJ2-1; no firm D call. Germline-derived CDR1 and CDR2 are SGHNT and YYREEE (reference sequence). This CDR3 region has 15 residues. Trimming removed 0 bases from V and 0 bases from J, with 7 bases in between. The CDR3 nucleotides are TGTGCCAGCAGCTTGGACAGAAGCTCCTACAATGAGCAGTTCTTC. Amino acid sequence: CASSLDRSSYNEQFF.

The chain uses TRBV29-1 and TRBJ2-3, with D possibly matching TRBD2 (5 bases). From germline, CDR1 is SQVTM and CDR2 ANQGSEA. Trimming took off 1 base at V and 3 bases at J, with 14 bases between the two ends. The CDR3 loop spans 15 amino acids. DNA for the CDR3: TGCAGCGTTGAAGGCCAGCTCGGGATTACAGATACGCAGTATTTT. It encodes CSVEGQLGITDTQYF.

There are a few counts of this clonotype. This chain joins TRBV11-2 and TRBJ2-1; 11 nucleotides agree with TRBD2. In germline, CDR1 is SGHAT, CDR2 FQNNGV. V lost 1 base to trimming and J lost 8 bases; unmatched junction nucleotides: 4. The CDR3 contains 15 residues. For the CDR3, the DNA is TGTGCCAGCAGCTTAGCTAGCGGGGGGCTAGATGAGCAGTTCTTC. As protein: CASSLASGGLDEQFF.

The V call is TRBV3-1, the J call TRBJ1-1; D is undetermined. Trimming took off 3 bases at V and 10 bases at J, with 18 bases between the two ends. This CDR3 comprises 14 residues. Germline CDR1 and CDR2: LGHDT and YNNKEL (reference sequence). CDR3 coding DNA: TGTGCCAGCAGCCAGCTTAGCTCGGCCGTCGGAGCTTTCTTT. This translates into CASSQLSSAVGAFF.